This T cell receptor beta chain was sequenced in a study of OX40 agonist ivuxolimab in advanced cancers. Study as a whole: Patients in the trial were receiving intravenous ivuxolimab every 2 weeks, at doses of 0.01 to 10 mg/kg. General study findings and limits: Some patients without response likewise showed low normalized clonal expansion. Clonal expansion by week 6 occurred in CD4+ and CD8+ blood T cells (at 0.1 to 3.0 mg/kg).

Patients with autoimmune history or systemic immunosuppression were excluded. As regards this clone: Its antigen is as yet unknown.

Assay used: immunoSEQ multiplex PCR; TCRdb lists only in-frame clones, some missing. The repertoire holds tens of thousands of clones, with 80% to 90% as singletons. Germline-derived CDR1 and CDR2 are SEHNR and FQNEAQ (reference sequence). This CDR3 contains 14 residues. V lost 4 bases and J lost 9, with 16 bases in between. The sequence was obtained from an adult with an advanced solid tumor such as melanoma, head and neck, liver or kidney cancer. The genes are TRBV7-9 and TRBJ1-5; D gene unclear. Sample: CD4+ or CD8+ T cells sorted from blood, taken in a trial of the OX40 agonist ivuxolimab. CDR3 bases: TGTGCCAGCAGCTCAGAGGGAGGGTTTAGGCCCCAGCATTTT. Amino acid sequence: CASSSEGGFRPQHF.